Detailed here is one T cell receptor beta chain. Its antigen is unidentified. These data originate in a study of identical twins. Broader study findings: For cord blood, abundant beta clonotypes had fewer insertions, unlike memory repertoires, which showed none.

TCRdb used MiXCR to reprocess the 5' RACE reads, holding one entry per CDR3 protein. The data show about 280,000 distinct CDR3 sequences, approximately 8.5% seen once. V shed 6 bases and J 5 bases; nucleotides not matched to a gene: 7. The CDR3 is made up of 15 amino acids. Germline-derived CDR1 and CDR2 are LNHDA and SQIVND (reference sequence). The same data also went into a second study, on yellow fever vaccine responses in identical twins.

V is TRBV19 and J is TRBJ1-2; 12 nucleotides agree with TRBD1. Sequencing was carried out using memory (CD45RO+) T cells sorted from blood. The receptor comes from a young woman in good health. DNA of the CDR3: TGTGCCAGTAGGGCCGGGACAGGGGGCGGATATGGCTACACCTTC. It codes for CASRAGTGGGYGYTF.